This T cell receptor (beta chain) comes out of a study of early T cells in non-severe SARS-CoV-2 infection. Study as a whole: From unsorted whole blood, bulk RNA was sequenced, and the chains remained unpaired.

Individual cDNA molecules received unique molecular identifiers during library preparation. TCRdb independently ran MiXCR on the 5' RACE reads; one entry per CDR3 protein. The sample lists more than 90,000 distinct CDR3 sequences; over 10% were seen once. This clonotype was detected only a few times. This TCR derives from an adult who was a healthcare worker with PCR-confirmed SARS-CoV-2 infection or an uninfected control (not recorded which). Sequencing was performed on whole blood.

The CDR3, as DNA: TGTGCCAGCACCATGGAGGGTAGGCAATCACCCCTCCACTTT. Its translation is CASTMEGRQSPLHF. This chain links TRBV7-2 with TRBJ1-6; D remains ambiguous. The CDR3 spans 14 residues. The V end was cut by 7 bases, the J end by 10 bases, with 17 bases between. Germline values: CDR1 SGHTA, CDR2 FQGNSA.